Each of the 21 T cell receptor beta chains below was sequenced from the same sample in a study of T cells in Graves' hyperthyroidism and ophthalmopathy. Template material for amplifying TCR beta CDR3 regions consisted of RNA transcripts. First-round RT-PCR with HTBI primers amplified the TCR CDR3 region. TCRdb independently ran MiXCR on the multiplex PCR reads; one entry per CDR3 protein. The table shows around 300,000 distinct CDR3 sequences, with around 13% occurring only once. The sequenced sample was blood. These receptors came from a woman aged 30 to 39 with Graves' hyperthyroidism.

With regard to this clonotype: A read error may be the cause here, since a much bigger clone is one base away. This sequence joins TRBV10-1 and TRBJ1-1; D ambiguous. The CDR3 is made up of 13 amino acids. The germline CDR1 and CDR2 sequences are WNHNN and SYGVQD (reference sequence). For the CDR3, the DNA is TGCGCCAGCAATGAGAGTCCCGGAGCCGAAACTTTCTTT. Its protein product is CASNESPGAETFF.

The table lists this clonotype with many counts. The chain has TRBV6-2 or TRBV6-3 and TRBJ2-1; 10 nucleotides agree with TRBD1. With V trimmed by 2 bases and J by 6 bases, 19 bases remained unmatched. The CDR3 extends over 20 amino acids. Germline-derived CDR1 and CDR2 are MNHEY and SVGEGT. CDR3 in DNA: TGTGCCAGCAGTTACCTAACCGGGACAGGGGCCGCCGTAAAATTCAATGAGCAGTTCTTC. Protein product: CASSYLTGTGAAVKFNEQFF.

This clonotype was seen repeatedly, ten times or more. The chain has TRBV2 and TRBJ2-7, with TRBD2 matching 8 bases. The V and J ends lost 5 bases and 1 base, in that order; junction bases with no gene match: 16. This CDR3 contains 18 residues. Germline V CDR1 and CDR2: SNHLY, FYNNEI. As DNA, the CDR3 is TGTGCCAGCAGTTGGGGTAGCGGGACGCACCGATATTCCTACGAGCAGTACTTC. Its protein is CASSWGSGTHRYSYEQYF.

The chain recombines TRBV4-2 with TRBJ2-1; 10 positions match TRBD2. The junction had 4 bases not matched to a gene; V was cut back by 1 base and J by 7 bases. The CDR3 extends over 15 amino acids. The germline CDR1 and CDR2 sequences are LGHNA and YNFKEQ. CDR3 bases: TGTGCCAGCAGCCAAGGGCTAGCGGGAGTTAATGAGCAGTTCTTC. This sequence encodes CASSQGLAGVNEQFF.

V gene TRBV27 combines with J gene TRBJ1-2; D is perhaps TRBD1 (6 bases). Germline loops: CDR1 MNHEY, CDR2 SMNVEV (reference sequence). Trimming took off 5 bases at V and 9 bases at J, with 16 bases between the two ends. There are 13 residues in the CDR3. The CDR3 DNA reads as TGTGCCAGCAGTCTAAACCGGGACACCCGCTACACCTTC. This codes for CASSLNRDTRYTF.

This clonotype showed up many times. The V call is TRBV11-2, the J call TRBJ2-5; either TRBD1 or TRBD2 may fit D (5 bases each). The CDR3 consists of 14 residues. The ends were cut back, 2 bases at V and 5 bases at J, with 12 bases in the middle. Germline V CDR1 and CDR2: SGHAT, FQNNGV. CDR3 DNA sequence: TGTGCCAGCAGCTTACACGGGGCTGGGGAGACCCAGTACTTC. Translating gives CASSLHGAGETQYF.

This clonotype was observed a handful of times. The chain recombines TRBV27 with TRBJ2-1, with TRBD1 identical over 7 bases. CDR1 is MNHEY and CDR2 is SMNVEV in the germline V gene (reference sequence). This CDR3 region has 15 residues. Trimming removed 3 bases from V and 6 bases from J; junction bases left unmatched: 8. The CDR3 protein is CASSLNRGRGNEQFF. CDR3 nucleotide sequence: TGTGCCAGCAGTTTGAACAGGGGTAGAGGCAATGAGCAGTTCTTC.

In its sample, this clonotype was seen many times. V and J are TRBV7-8 and TRBJ1-5; no clear D gene. The germline V gene encodes CDR1 SGHVS and CDR2 FQNEAQ. With 0 bases removed from V and 5 bases from J, the gap between germline ends came to 8 bases. The CDR3 has 14 residues. The CDR3 sequence is CASSLAGRYQPQHF. In nucleotides, the CDR3 is TGTGCCAGCAGCTTAGCAGGGCGATATCAGCCCCAGCATTTT.

This clonotype was seen ten or more times. The V call is TRBV28, the J call TRBJ1-2; D not resolved. Trimming left V 3 bases short and J 6 bases short, with 5 bases between. Germline values: CDR1 MDHEN, CDR2 SYDVKM. This CDR3 spans 11 amino acids. CDR3 nucleotides: TGTGCCAGCAGTTTCAAGGATGGCTACACCTTC. It encodes CASSFKDGYTF.

This clonotype occurred many times. This chain links TRBV11-2 with TRBJ1-5; D gene unclear. V was shortened by 1 base and J by 3 bases, with 4 bases between the two germline ends. This CDR3 has 13 residues. Germline values: CDR1 SGHAT, CDR2 FQNNGV. The DNA of the CDR3 is TGTGCCAGCAGCTTAGCAGACAATCAGCCCCAGCATTTT. Encoded protein: CASSLADNQPQHF. Drawing the rest from reference TRBV11-2 and TRBJ1-5, the complete variable domain is EAGVAQSPRYKIIEKRQSVAFWCNPISGHATLYWYQQILGQGPKLLIQFQNNGVVDDSQLPKDRFSAERLKGVDSTLKIQPAKLEDSAVYLCASSLADNQPQHFGDGTRLSIL.

In its sample, this clonotype was seen many times. J is TRBJ1-1 and V is TRBV28; TRBD1 aligns across 9 bases. The germline gives CDR1 MDHEN, CDR2 SYDVKM. This CDR3 region has 13 residues. V gave up 8 bases and J gave up 3 bases; unmatched junction bases: 4. CDR3 in DNA: TGTGCCAGCGCACAGGGGGCGTACACTGAAGCTTTCTTT. Its protein is CASAQGAYTEAFF.

This clonotype occurred many times. One end of the junction varies from germline; a read error may be responsible. The chain combines TRBV5-4 with TRBJ2-5, with D perhaps matching TRBD2 (5 bases). Germline assignment: CDR1 SGHNT and CDR2 YYREEE (reference sequence). This CDR3 contains 15 residues. For the CDR3, the DNA is TGTGCCAGCAACTTGGCCCGGCGGGCTACGGAGACCCAGTACTTC. Protein: CASNLARRATETQYF.

This clonotype was seen a handful of times. The J gene is TRBJ2-1, the V gene TRBV27; D gene uncertain. The V gene's germline CDR1 is MNHEY and CDR2 SMNVEV (reference sequence). V was cut by 5 bases and J by 1 base, with 15 bases left in between. This CDR3 is 16 amino acids long. The CDR3, as DNA: TGTGCCAGCAGTCCAGACGTCCCCGTTTCCTACAATGAGCAGTTCTTC. This translates into CASSPDVPVSYNEQFF.

This clonotype was seen at least ten times. V is TRBV12-3 or TRBV12-4 and J is TRBJ1-6; D perhaps matches TRBD1 (6 bases). V was trimmed by 2 bases and J by 5 bases, leaving 13 bases between them. The CDR3 is 16 residues long. CDR3 nucleotides: TGTGCCAGCAGTTTAATCTTGGCAGGGGATAATTCACCCCTCCACTTT. Translating gives CASSLILAGDNSPLHF.

This clonotype was counted at least ten times. The V and J genes are TRBV7-2 and TRBJ2-5; 16 bases fit TRBD2. CDR3 length: 18 residues. The V segment lost 5 bases and the J segment 5 bases; nucleotides outside the gene matches: 11. The germline gives CDR1 SGHTA, CDR2 FQGNSA. CDR3 sequence: CASSPIRGTSGRGETQYF. The CDR3 nucleotides read TGTGCCAGCAGCCCTATTCGGGGGACTAGCGGGAGGGGGGAGACCCAGTACTTC.

This clonotype was counted ten times or more. This chain joins TRBV11-2 and TRBJ2-5; D unclear. V lost 2 bases and J lost 2, with 9 bases in between. Germline V gene lookup returns CDR1 SGHAT and CDR2 FQNNGV. The CDR3 spans 14 residues. The CDR3 region is CASSLSTVQETQYF. In DNA, the CDR3 is TGTGCCAGCAGCTTATCGACGGTACAAGAGACCCAGTACTTC. The whole variable domain, remainder taken from reference TRBV11-2 and TRBJ2-5, is EAGVAQSPRYKIIEKRQSVAFWCNPISGHATLYWYQQILGQGPKLLIQFQNNGVVDDSQLPKDRFSAERLKGVDSTLKIQPAKLEDSAVYLCASSLSTVQETQYFGPGTRLLVL.

The V call is TRBV5-5, the J call TRBJ1-2; D gene unclear. The germline CDR1 and CDR2 sequences are SGHKS and YYEKEE (reference sequence). Trimming removed 2 bases from V and 2 bases from J, with 13 bases in between. The length of the CDR3 is 15 residues. CDR3 nucleotide sequence: TGTGCCAGCAGCTTTGAGGCCCCGCGCAACTATGGCTACACCTTC. Residues: CASSFEAPRNYGYTF.

This clonotype has a count of ten or more. J is TRBJ2-7 and V is TRBV28, with a possible D match to TRBD2 (6 bases). V dropped 2 bases and J dropped 0 bases, with 11 bases sitting between them. The CDR3 runs 15 residues. Germline assignment: CDR1 MDHEN and CDR2 SYDVKM. DNA of the CDR3: TGTGCCAGCAGTTTACCGGGGGACCTCTCCTACGAGCAGTACTTC. It yields the protein CASSLPGDLSYEQYF.

This clonotype was seen repeatedly, ten times or more. V is TRBV7-2 and J is TRBJ1-5; a weak D match, TRBD1 (5 bases). V gave up 1 base and J gave up 2 bases, with 12 bases separating them. Germline values: CDR1 SGHTA, CDR2 FQGNSA. The CDR3 extends over 16 amino acids. For the CDR3, the DNA is TGTGCCAGCAGCTTAGGGGGGGATTGGCGCAATCAGCCCCAGCATTTT. This translates into CASSLGGDWRNQPQHF.

Note on this clonotype: Relative to the germline gene, one junction end is altered; a read error may explain this. The chain has TRBV3-1 and TRBJ1-2; no reliable D call. The CDR3 is 12 residues long. From germline, CDR1 is LGHDT and CDR2 YNNKEL (reference sequence). The CDR3 sequence is CAGSQAESGYTF. In DNA, the CDR3 is TGTGCCGGCAGCCAAGCTGAATCGGGCTACACCTTC.

The chain recombines TRBV29-1 with TRBJ2-2; possibly TRBD2 for D (6 bases). The CDR3 has 14 amino acids. Trimming took off 3 bases at V and 6 bases at J, with 14 bases between the two ends. Germline lookup yields CDR1 SQVTM and CDR2 ANQGSEA. CDR3 DNA sequence: TGCAGCGTTGATCCCGGCAGGAGGGCCGGGGAGCTGTTTTTT. It codes for CSVDPGRRAGELFF.